This TCR beta chain was captured by sequencing in a study of CD8 T cells in Susac syndrome. Random hexamers were used to reverse transcribe about 0.45 to 1 ug of RNA. The immunoSEQ assay covered 54 Vbeta and 13 Jbeta segments for CDR3. TCRdb redid the calling of the immunoSEQ multiplex PCR reads with MiXCR, one entry per CDR3 protein. The sample carries about 200,000 distinct CDR3 sequences, around 93% recorded once. Both CD4+ and CD8+ T cells were negatively isolated, and TEMRA cells underwent FACS enrichment. The CDR3 is 14 residues long. Germline V CDR1 and CDR2: GTSNPN, SVGIG (reference sequence). Trimming removed 3 bases from V and 5 bases from J; junction bases left unmatched: 9.

The sequenced sample was CD4+ T cells from PBMCs. This chain uses TRBV30 with TRBJ2-5; TRBD2 agrees at 7 bases. This receptor was obtained from a human donor with multiple sclerosis. The CDR3, as DNA: TGTGCCTGGAGACCCCCAGGGCGGGGGGAGACCCAGTACTTC. Its translation: CAWRPPGRGETQYF.